This T cell receptor beta chain was observed in a study of T cell responses to AZD1222 COVID-19 vaccine. At the level of the study: Second doses were pooled across both intervals (about 4 or about 12 weeks).

In the case of this clone: Its target is unknown.

Germline V gives CDR1 SGHDN, CDR2 FVKESK. Trimming removed 5 bases from V and 6 bases from J, with 18 bases in between. This CDR3 has 15 residues. Here immunoSEQ multiplex PCR was the method, and the copy in TCRdb shows in-frame clones only, minus some. The sample consists of roughly 200,000 clones, 88% of them appearing once. Findings and caveats of the study: The study found vaccine-associated CD4 TCRs spanning spike, dominant at 160-218 and 743-854. Scientists sampled the repertoires only once the peak T cell response had passed. Close to half of all spike-specific TCRs reportedly target regions of the variants that are unmutated.

This sequence originates from an adult in good health. The chain combines TRBV14 with TRBJ2-3; D uncertain. The sample in question was peripheral blood, obtained on day 0 of AZD1222 vaccination. The chain's CDR3 is CASSIRPEKRDTQYF. DNA for the CDR3: TGTGCCAGCAGCATCAGACCGGAAAAGAGGGATACGCAGTATTTT.